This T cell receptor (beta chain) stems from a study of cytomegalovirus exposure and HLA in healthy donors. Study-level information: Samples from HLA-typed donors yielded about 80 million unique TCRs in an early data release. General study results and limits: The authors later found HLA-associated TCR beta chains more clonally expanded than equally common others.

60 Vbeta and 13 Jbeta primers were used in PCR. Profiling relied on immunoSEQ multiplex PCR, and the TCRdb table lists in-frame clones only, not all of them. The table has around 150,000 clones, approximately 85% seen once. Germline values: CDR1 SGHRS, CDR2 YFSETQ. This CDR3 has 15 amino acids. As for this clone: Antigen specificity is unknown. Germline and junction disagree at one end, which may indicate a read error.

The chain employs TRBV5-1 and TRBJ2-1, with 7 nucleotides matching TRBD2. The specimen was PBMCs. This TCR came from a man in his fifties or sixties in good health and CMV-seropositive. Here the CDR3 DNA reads TGCGCCAGCAGCCCCGATGGAGGGGACTACAGTGAGCAGTTCTTC. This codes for CASSPDGGDYSEQFF.